This paragraph covers one T cell receptor beta chain sequence. This CDR3 comprises 15 residues. V lost 1 base to trimming and J lost 9 bases; unmatched junction nucleotides: 9. CDR1 is SGHTA and CDR2 is FQGTGA in the germline V gene. Full-length variable regions came from constant-region reverse primers plus semi-nested Nested Universal Primer A PCR. TCRdb re-derived calls from the 5' RACE reads in MiXCR, one entry per CDR3 protein. The sample carries 40,000 to 65,000 distinct CDR3 sequences, about 25% recorded once. Specimen: tumor-infiltrating naive CD4+ T cells sorted from the breast tumor. Subset specified: naive CD4+ T cells, CD4+CD45RA+CD25-. This chain links TRBV7-3 with TRBJ2-1; TRBD2 aligns across 7 bases. This clonotype was obtained from a female donor with breast cancer. The CDR3 sequence is CASSLMAGVVGEQFF. In nucleotides, the CDR3 is TGTGCCAGCAGCTTAATGGCGGGAGTGGTAGGTGAGCAGTTCTTC.